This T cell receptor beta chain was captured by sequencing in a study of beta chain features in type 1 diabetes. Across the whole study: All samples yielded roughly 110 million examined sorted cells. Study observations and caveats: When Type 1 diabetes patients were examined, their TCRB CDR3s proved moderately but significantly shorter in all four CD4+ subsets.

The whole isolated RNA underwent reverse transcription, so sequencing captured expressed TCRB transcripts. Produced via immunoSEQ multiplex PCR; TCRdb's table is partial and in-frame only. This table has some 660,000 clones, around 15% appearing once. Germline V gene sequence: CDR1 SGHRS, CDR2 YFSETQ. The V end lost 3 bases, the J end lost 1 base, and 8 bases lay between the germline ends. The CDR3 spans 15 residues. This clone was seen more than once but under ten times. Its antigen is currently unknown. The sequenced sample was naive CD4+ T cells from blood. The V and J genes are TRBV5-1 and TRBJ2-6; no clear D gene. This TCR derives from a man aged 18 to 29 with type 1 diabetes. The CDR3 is CASSSLVSGANVLTF. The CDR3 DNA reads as TGCGCCAGCAGCTCTTTGGTGTCTGGGGCCAACGTCCTGACTTTC.